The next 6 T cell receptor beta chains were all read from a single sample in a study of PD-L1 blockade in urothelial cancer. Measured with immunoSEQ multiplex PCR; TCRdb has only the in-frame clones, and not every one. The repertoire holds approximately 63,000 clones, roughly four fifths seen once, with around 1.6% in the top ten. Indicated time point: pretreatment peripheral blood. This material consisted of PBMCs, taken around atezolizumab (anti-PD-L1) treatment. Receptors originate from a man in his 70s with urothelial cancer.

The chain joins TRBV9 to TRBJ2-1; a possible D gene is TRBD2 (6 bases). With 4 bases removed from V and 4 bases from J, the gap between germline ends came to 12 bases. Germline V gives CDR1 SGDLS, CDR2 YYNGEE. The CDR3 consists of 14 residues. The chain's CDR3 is CASSSQTSYNEQFF. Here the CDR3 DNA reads TGTGCCAGCAGCTCCCAGACTAGTTACAATGAGCAGTTCTTC.

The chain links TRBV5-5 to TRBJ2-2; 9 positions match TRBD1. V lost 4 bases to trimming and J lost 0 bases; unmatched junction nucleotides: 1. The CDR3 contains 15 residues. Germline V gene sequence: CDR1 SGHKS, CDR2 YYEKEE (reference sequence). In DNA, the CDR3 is TGTGCCAGCAGCCGGGACAGGGCGAACACCGGGGAGCTGTTTTTT. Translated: CASSRDRANTGELFF. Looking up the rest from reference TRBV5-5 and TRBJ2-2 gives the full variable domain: DAGVTQSPTHLIKTRGQQVTLRCSPISGHKSVSWYQQVLGQGPQFIFQYYEKEERGRGNFPDRFSARQFPNYSSELNVNALLLGDSALYLCASSRDRANTGELFFGEGSRLTVL.

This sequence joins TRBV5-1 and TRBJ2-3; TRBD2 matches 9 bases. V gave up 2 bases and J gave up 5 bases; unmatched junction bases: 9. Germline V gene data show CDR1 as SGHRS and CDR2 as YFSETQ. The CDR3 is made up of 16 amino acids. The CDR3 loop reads CASSFNSGRGVDTQYF. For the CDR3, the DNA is TGCGCCAGCAGCTTTAATAGCGGGAGAGGAGTAGATACGCAGTATTTT.

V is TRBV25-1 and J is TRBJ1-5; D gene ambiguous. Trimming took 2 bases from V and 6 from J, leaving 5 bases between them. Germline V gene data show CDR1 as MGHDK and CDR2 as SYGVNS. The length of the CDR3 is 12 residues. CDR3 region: CASSEGSQPQHF. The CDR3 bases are TGTGCCAGCAGTGAAGGGAGTCAGCCCCAGCATTTT.

The CDR3 here is CASSSLLNTEAFF. The CDR3 nucleotides read TGTGCCAGCAGCTCCCTATTGAACACTGAAGCTTTCTTT. The chain is built from TRBV7-8 and TRBJ1-1; D gene ambiguous. The CDR3 length is 13 residues. V shed 4 bases and J shed 0 bases, with 6 bases lying between them. CDR1 and CDR2 from the germline V gene are SGHVS and FQNEAQ.

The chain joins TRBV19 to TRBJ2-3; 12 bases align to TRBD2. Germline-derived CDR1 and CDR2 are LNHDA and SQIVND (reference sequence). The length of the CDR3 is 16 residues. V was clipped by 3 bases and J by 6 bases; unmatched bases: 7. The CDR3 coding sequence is TGTGCCAGTAGTATGGAGGGGACTAGCGGGTTCGATACGCAGTATTTT. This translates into CASSMEGTSGFDTQYF.